Included here is one T cell receptor beta chain sequence, with context. What it binds is not known. The sample comes from a study of radiotherapy plus CTLA-4 blockade in lung cancer. General study results and limits: TCR clones originating in tumors grew in number in blood after radiotherapy plus ipilimumab.

Clones were read by immunoSEQ multiplex PCR, and TCRdb kept only the in-frame ones, dropping some. The data hold more than 90,000 clones, with roughly 74% observed a single time. Germline V gives CDR1 SGHDT, CDR2 YYEEEE. The CDR3 covers 15 residues. Trimming cost V 4 bases and J 5 bases, with 18 bases left between them. This sample comprised peripheral blood, obtained from a patient treated with radiotherapy plus ipilimumab. J is TRBJ1-1 and V is TRBV5-6; TRBD1 is a possible D gene (6 bases). This sequence was found in a human donor with non-small cell lung cancer who had a partial response to radiotherapy plus ipilimumab. The CDR3 nucleotides read TGTGCCAGCAGCCGACCGGGGGGCGTGGGAACTGAAGCTTTCTTT. Its protein is CASSRPGGVGTEAFF.